This T cell receptor beta chain was captured by sequencing in a study of Tregs in tolerant kidney transplant recipients. Unstimulated regulatory T cells (CD4+CD25+CD127-), CD4+CD25- non-regulatory cells, CD4 and CD8 cells were FACS-sorted from thawed PBMCs. TCRdb's table, derived via immunoSEQ multiplex PCR, lists solely in-frame clones and lacks some. Of some 69,000 clones in the sample, less than 90% were seen once. V lost 1 base to trimming and J lost 4 bases, with 14 bases between them. The germline V gene has CDR1 SGHAT and CDR2 FQNNGV. The CDR3 runs to 16 residues. As for this clone: Its antigen remains unidentified.

Whole-study findings and limits: The small number of patients limits these findings pending further validation. Biological reproducibility was not directly addressed in this study.

The J gene is TRBJ1-3, the V gene TRBV11-2, with D perhaps matching TRBD1 (5 bases). The receptor was isolated from a human donor in good health. Sequenced: CD4+ T cells from blood. In nucleotides, the CDR3 is TGTGCCAGCAGCTTAGGGGCGTCGGGGACGGGAAACACCATATATTTT. Translated: CASSLGASGTGNTIYF.